Presented here are 6 T cell receptor beta chains from one specimen sequenced in a study of T cell changes during pregnancy in multiple sclerosis. TCRdb keeps only in-frame clones here, not all; method: immunoSEQ multiplex PCR. The data show around 95,000 clones, 92% seen once. The sequencing here drew on peripheral blood, taken after pregnancy. These receptors originate from a female donor with multiple sclerosis, enrolled in a pregnancy study.

The chain joins TRBV6-1 to TRBJ1-4; 8 bases match TRBD1. The J segment lost 7 bases and the V segment lost 5 bases, leaving 6 bases of the junction unmatched. CDR3 length equals 14 residues. Germline values: CDR1 MNHNS, CDR2 SASEGT. CDR3 residues: CASSLQGVGEKLFF. The CDR3 coding sequence is TGTGCCAGCAGTTTACAGGGGGTTGGTGAAAAACTGTTTTTT.

This chain uses TRBV19 with TRBJ1-2, with D maybe TRBD1 (6 bases). This CDR3 is 14 amino acids long. Per germline, CDR1 LNHDA and CDR2 SQIVND (reference sequence). The V end lost 3 bases, the J end lost 6 bases, and 14 bases lay between the germline ends. DNA of the CDR3: TGTGCCAGTAGTATGTCTTGGGGGCGCGATGGCTACACCTTC. Protein sequence: CASSMSWGRDGYTF.

The rearrangement links TRBV10-3 to TRBJ2-2; 10 bases map to TRBD2. Germline V CDR1 and CDR2: ENHRY, SYGVKD. V lost 6 bases, J lost 0 bases, and 1 base stayed unmatched. CDR3 length equals 15 residues. DNA of the CDR3: TGTGCCATCAGGACTAGCGGGCCGAACACCGGGGAGCTGTTTTTT. It encodes CAIRTSGPNTGELFF.

This chain joins TRBV5-1 and TRBJ2-1; 14 bases agree with TRBD2. Germline values: CDR1 SGHRS, CDR2 YFSETQ. V shed 4 bases and J 4 bases; nucleotides not matched to a gene: 4. The CDR3 extends over 16 amino acids. In DNA, the CDR3 is TGCGCCAGCAGCCCGGGACTAGCGGGGGTATACAATGAGCAGTTCTTC. Translation gives CASSPGLAGVYNEQFF.

V gene TRBV19 combines with J gene TRBJ2-3; 8 bases are a match to TRBD1. Trimming at V came to 4 bases and at J to 0 bases, leaving 9 bases not matched to a gene. The CDR3 is made up of 17 amino acids. CDR1 and CDR2 from the germline V gene are LNHDA and SQIVND (reference sequence). The DNA for the CDR3 is TGTGCCAGTAGTAGCAGGGGGCTACCTTCTAGCACAGATACGCAGTATTTT. Its translation is CASSSRGLPSSTDTQYF.

The chain uses TRBV5-1 and TRBJ2-1; TRBD1 matches 7 bases. The J segment lost 4 bases and the V segment lost 5 bases, leaving 6 bases of the junction unmatched. The V gene's germline CDR1 is SGHRS and CDR2 YFSETQ. The CDR3 contains 14 residues. DNA for the CDR3: TGCGCCAGCAGTCCGGGACAGTCGTACAATGAGCAGTTCTTC. Its translation is CASSPGQSYNEQFF.